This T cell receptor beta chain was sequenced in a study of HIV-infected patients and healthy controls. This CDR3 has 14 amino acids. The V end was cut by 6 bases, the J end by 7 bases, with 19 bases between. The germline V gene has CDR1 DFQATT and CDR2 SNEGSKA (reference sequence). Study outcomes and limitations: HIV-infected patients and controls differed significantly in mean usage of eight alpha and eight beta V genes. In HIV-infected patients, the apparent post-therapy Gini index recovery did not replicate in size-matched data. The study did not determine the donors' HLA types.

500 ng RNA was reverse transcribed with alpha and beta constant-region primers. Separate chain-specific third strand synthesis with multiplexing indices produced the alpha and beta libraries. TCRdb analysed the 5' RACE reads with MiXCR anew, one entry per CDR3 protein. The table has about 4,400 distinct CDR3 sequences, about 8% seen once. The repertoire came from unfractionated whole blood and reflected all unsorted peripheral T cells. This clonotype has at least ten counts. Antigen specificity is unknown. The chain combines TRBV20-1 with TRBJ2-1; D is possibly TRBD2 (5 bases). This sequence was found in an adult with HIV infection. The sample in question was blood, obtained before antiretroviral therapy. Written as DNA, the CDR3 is TGCAGTGCCCGGGCCGGGAAGTTGTGGAATGAGCAGTTCTTC. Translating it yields CSARAGKLWNEQFF.